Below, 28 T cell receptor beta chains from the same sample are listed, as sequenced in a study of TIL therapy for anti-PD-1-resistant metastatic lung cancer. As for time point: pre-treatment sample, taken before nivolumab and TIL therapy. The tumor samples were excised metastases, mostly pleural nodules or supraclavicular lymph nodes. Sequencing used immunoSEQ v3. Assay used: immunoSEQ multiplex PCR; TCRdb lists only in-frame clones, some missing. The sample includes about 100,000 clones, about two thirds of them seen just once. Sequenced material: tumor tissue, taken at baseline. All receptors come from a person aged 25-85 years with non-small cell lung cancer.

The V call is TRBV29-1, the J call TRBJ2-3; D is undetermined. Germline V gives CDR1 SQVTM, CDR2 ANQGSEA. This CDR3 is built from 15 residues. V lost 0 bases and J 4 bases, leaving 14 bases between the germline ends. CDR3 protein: CSVEDRGGLSDTQYF. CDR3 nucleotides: TGCAGCGTTGAAGATCGTGGCGGATTATCAGATACGCAGTATTTT.

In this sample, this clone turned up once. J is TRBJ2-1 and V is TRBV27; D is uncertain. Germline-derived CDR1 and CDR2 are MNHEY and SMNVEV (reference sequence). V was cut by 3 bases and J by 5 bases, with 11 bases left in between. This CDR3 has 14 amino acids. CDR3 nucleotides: TGTGCCAGCAGTTTCCCCGGAGCGAACAATGAGCAGTTCTTC. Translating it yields CASSFPGANNEQFF.

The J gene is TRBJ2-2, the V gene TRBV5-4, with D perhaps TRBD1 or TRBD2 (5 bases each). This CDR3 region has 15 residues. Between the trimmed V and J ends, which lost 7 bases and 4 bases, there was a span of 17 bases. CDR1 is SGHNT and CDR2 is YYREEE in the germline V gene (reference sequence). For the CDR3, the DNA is TGTGCCAGCGGGGGTTCTGGCAGCGGCACCGGGGAGCTGTTTTTT. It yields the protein CASGGSGSGTGELFF.

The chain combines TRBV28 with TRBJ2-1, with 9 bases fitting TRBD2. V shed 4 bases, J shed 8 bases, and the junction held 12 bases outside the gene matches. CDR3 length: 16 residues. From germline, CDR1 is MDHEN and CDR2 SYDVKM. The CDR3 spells CASSSSIAGDFYEQFF. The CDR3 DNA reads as TGTGCCAGCAGTTCTTCCATAGCGGGAGACTTCTATGAGCAGTTCTTC.

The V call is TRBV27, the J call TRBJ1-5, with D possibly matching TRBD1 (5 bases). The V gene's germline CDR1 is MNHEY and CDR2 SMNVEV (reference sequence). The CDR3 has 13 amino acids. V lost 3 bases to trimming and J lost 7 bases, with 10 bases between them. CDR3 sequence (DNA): TGTGCCAGCAGTTTCCGTGGGGCCCAGCCCCAGCATTTT. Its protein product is CASSFRGAQPQHF.

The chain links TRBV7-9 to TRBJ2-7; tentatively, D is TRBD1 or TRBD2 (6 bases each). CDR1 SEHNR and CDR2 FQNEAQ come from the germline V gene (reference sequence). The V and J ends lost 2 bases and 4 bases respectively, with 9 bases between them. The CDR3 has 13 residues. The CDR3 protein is CASSLTGAYEQYF. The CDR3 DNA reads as TGTGCCAGCAGCTTAACGGGGGCGTACGAGCAGTACTTC. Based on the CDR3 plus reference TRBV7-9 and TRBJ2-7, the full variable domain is DTGVSQNPRHKITKRGQNVTFRCDPISEHNRLYWYRQTLGQGPEFLTYFQNEAQLEKSRLLSDRFSAERPKGSFSTLEIQRTEQGDSAMYLCASSLTGAYEQYFGPGTRLTVT.

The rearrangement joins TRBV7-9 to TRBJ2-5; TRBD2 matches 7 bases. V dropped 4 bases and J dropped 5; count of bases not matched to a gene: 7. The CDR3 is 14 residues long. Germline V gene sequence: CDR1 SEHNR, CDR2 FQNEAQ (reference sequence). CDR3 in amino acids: CASSSSGVGETQYF. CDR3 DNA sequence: TGTGCCAGCAGCTCAAGCGGGGTGGGGGAGACCCAGTACTTC.

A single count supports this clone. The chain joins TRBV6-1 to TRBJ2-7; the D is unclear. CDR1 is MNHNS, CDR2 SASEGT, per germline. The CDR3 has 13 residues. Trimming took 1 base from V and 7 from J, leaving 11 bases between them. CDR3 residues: CASSEGVQEEQYF. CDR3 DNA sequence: TGTGCCAGCAGTGAAGGGGTCCAAGAAGAGCAGTACTTC.

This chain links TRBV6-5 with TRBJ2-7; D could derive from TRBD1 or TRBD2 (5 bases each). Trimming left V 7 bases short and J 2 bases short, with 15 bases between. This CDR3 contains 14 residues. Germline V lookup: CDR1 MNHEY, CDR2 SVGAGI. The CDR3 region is CASIAGANTYEQYF. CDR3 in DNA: TGTGCCAGCATTGCCGGGGCTAATACCTACGAGCAGTACTTC.

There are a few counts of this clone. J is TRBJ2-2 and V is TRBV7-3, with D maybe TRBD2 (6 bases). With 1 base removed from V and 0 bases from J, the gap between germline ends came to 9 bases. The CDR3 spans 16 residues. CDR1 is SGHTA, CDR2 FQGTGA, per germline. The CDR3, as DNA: TGTGCCAGCAGCTTAAACGGGAGACCGAACACCGGGGAGCTGTTTTTT. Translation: CASSLNGRPNTGELFF. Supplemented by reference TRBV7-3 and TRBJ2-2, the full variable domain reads GAGVSQTPSNKVTEKGKYVELRCDPISGHTALYWYRQSLGQGPEFLIYFQGTGAADDSGLPNDRFFAVRPEGSVSTLKIQRTERGDSAVYLCASSLNGRPNTGELFFGEGSRLTVL.

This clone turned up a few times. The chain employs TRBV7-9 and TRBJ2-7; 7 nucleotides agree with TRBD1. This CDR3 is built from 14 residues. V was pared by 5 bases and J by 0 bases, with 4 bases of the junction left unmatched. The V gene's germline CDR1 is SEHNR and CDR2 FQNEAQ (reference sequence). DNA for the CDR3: TGTGCCAGCAGCCAGGGGACAGCCTCCTACGAGCAGTACTTC. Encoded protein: CASSQGTASYEQYF.

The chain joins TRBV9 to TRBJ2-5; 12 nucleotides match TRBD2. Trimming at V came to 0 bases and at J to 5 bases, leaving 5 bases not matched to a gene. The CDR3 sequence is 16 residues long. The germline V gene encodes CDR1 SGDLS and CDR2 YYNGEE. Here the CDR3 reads CASSVVASGGAETQYF. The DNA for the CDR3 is TGTGCCAGCAGCGTAGTGGCTAGCGGGGGGGCGGAGACCCAGTACTTC. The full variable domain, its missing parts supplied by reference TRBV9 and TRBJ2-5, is DSGVTQTPKHLITATGQRVTLRCSPRSGDLSVYWYQQSLDQGLQFLIQYYNGEERAKGNILERFSAQQFPDLHSELNLSSLELGDSALYFCASSVVASGGAETQYFGPGTRLLVL.

The CDR3 DNA reads as TGTGCCATCAGTACCCGCAGGCGGGACAGGTCTAGAGGGGGGGTAGACAATGAGCAGTTCTTC. Its translation is CAISTRRRDRSRGGVDNEQFF. This chain joins TRBV10-3 and TRBJ2-1, with D possibly being TRBD1 (8 bases). Trimming stripped 5 bases from V and 5 bases from J, with 34 bases between. The CDR3 sequence is 21 residues long. CDR1 and CDR2 (germline): ENHRY, SYGVKD.

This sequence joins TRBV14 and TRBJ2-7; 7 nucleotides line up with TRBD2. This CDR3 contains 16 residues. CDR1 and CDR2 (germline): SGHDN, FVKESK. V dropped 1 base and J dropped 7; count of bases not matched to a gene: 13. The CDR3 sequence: CASSQGGRETRPEQYF. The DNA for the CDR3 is TGTGCCAGCAGCCAAGGTGGGAGGGAGACGAGACCGGAGCAGTACTTC.

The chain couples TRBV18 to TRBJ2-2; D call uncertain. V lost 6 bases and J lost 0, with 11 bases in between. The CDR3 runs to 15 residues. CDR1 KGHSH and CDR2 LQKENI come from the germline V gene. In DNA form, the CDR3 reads TGTGCCAGCTCCCGAGACACTACGAACACCGGGGAGCTGTTTTTT. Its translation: CASSRDTTNTGELFF.

DNA for the CDR3: TGTGCCAGCAGCTCTGGGACTAGCGGGGGGTTATCTTTATCAGCCGGGGAGCTGTTTTTT. Its translation: CASSSGTSGGLSLSAGELFF. The V call is TRBV5-4, the J call TRBJ2-2; 15 nucleotides agree with TRBD2. V shed 3 bases, J shed 6 bases, and the junction held 15 bases outside the gene matches. In germline, CDR1 is SGHNT, CDR2 YYREEE (reference sequence). The CDR3 runs 20 residues.

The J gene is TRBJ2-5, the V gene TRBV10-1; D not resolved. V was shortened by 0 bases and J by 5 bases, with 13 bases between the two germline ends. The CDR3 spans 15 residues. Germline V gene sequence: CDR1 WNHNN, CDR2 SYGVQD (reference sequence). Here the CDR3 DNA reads TGCGCCAGCAGTGAGTCTGACTGGGTGGTGGAGACCCAGTACTTC. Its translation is CASSESDWVVETQYF.

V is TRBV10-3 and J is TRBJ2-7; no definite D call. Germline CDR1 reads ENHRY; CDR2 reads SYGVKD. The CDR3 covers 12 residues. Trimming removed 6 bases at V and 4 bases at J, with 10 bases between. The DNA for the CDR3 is TGTGCCATCAGCAGGACCCCTTACGAGCAGTACTTC. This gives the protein CAISRTPYEQYF.

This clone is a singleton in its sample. In DNA form, the CDR3 reads TGTGCCAGCAGCCGGGGGCCTCCATCCTACAATGAGCAGTTCTTC. It specifies CASSRGPPSYNEQFF. J is TRBJ2-1 and V is TRBV5-6; perhaps D is TRBD1 or TRBD2 (6 bases each). The germline V and J ends were trimmed by 4 bases and 1 base, with 12 bases remaining between them. This CDR3 contains 15 residues. The germline gives CDR1 SGHDT, CDR2 YYEEEE.

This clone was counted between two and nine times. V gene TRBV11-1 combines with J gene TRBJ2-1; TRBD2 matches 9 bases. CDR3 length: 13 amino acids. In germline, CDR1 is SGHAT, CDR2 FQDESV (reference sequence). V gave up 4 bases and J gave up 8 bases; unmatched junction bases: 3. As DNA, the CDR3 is TGTGCCAGCAGCTCCGGGACTAGCCATGAGCAGTTCTTC. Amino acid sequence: CASSSGTSHEQFF.

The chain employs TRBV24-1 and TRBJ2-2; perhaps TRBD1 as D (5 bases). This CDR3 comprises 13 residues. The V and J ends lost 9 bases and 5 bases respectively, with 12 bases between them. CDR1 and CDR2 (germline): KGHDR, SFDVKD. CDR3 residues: CATRQGGTGELFF. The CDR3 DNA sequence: TGTGCCACCCGGCAGGGCGGTACCGGGGAGCTGTTTTTT.

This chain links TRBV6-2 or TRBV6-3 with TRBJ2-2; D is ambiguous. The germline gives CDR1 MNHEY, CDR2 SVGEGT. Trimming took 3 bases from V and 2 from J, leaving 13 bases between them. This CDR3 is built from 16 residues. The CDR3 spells CASSYRKGPNTGELFF. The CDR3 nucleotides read TGTGCCAGCAGTTATAGAAAGGGTCCTAACACCGGGGAGCTGTTTTTT.

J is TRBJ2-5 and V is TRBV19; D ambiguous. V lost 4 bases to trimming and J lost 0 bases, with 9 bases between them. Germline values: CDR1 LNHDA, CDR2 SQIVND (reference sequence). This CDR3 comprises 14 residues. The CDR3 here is CASSRFGYQETQYF. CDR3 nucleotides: TGTGCCAGTAGTAGGTTCGGCTACCAAGAGACCCAGTACTTC. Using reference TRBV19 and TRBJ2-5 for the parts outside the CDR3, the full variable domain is DGGITQSPKYLFRKEGQNVTLSCEQNLNHDAMYWYRQDPGQGLRLIYYSQIVNDFQKGDIAEGYSVSREKKESFPLTVTSAQKNPTAFYLCASSRFGYQETQYFGPGTRLLVL.

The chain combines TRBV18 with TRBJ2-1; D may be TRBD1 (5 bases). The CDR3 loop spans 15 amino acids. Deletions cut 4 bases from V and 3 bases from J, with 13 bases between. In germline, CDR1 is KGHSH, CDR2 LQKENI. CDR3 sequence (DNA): TGTGCCAGCTCACAAAGACAGAGCTTCTACAATGAGCAGTTCTTC. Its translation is CASSQRQSFYNEQFF.

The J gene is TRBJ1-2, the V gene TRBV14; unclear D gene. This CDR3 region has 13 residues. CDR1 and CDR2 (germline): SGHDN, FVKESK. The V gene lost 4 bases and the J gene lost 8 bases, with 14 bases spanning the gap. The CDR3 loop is CASSLSSRGGYTF. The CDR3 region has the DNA TGTGCCAGCAGCCTATCAAGCCGAGGGGGCTACACCTTC.

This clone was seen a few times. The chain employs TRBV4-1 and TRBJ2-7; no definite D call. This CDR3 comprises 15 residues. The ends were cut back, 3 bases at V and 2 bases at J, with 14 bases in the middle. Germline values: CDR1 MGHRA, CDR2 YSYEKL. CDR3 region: CASSQTIQVPYEQYF. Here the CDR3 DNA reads TGCGCCAGCAGCCAGACAATCCAGGTTCCCTACGAGCAGTACTTC.

DNA for the CDR3: TGCGCCAGCAGCTTAGGGTTCGGAGACAGGGGCTACGAGCAGTACTTC. Translated: CASSLGFGDRGYEQYF. This sequence joins TRBV5-1 and TRBJ2-7, with TRBD1 identical over 8 bases. The CDR3 contains 16 residues. The germline gives CDR1 SGHRS, CDR2 YFSETQ. V was pared by 2 bases and J by 3 bases, with 10 bases of the junction left unmatched.

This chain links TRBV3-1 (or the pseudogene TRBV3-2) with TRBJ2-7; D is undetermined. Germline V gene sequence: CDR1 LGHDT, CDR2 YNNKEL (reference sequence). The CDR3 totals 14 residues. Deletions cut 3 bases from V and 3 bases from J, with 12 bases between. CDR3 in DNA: TGTGCCAGCAGCCAGCGTAACGGTATCTACGAGCAGTACTTC. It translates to CASSQRNGIYEQYF.